This T cell receptor (beta chain) was observed in a study of beta chain features in type 1 diabetes. TCRB transcripts that were expressed got sequenced, as all of the isolated RNA had been reverse transcribed. This table comes from immunoSEQ multiplex PCR, and its TCRdb copy is limited to in-frame clones, with some not included. The table lists some 220,000 clones, about 11% of them singletons. V was cut by 4 bases and J by 2 bases, with 15 bases left in between. Germline values: CDR1 SGHNT, CDR2 YYREEE (reference sequence). The CDR3 consists of 15 residues. Sample: central memory CD4+ T cells from blood. The receptor was isolated from a man in his late teens or twenties in good health. The V gene is TRBV5-4, the J gene TRBJ2-5; D possibly corresponds to TRBD2 (6 bases). As DNA, the CDR3 is TGTGCCAGCAGCACCGAGGGACTTCTTCAAGAGACCCAGTACTTC. Protein: CASSTEGLLQETQYF.